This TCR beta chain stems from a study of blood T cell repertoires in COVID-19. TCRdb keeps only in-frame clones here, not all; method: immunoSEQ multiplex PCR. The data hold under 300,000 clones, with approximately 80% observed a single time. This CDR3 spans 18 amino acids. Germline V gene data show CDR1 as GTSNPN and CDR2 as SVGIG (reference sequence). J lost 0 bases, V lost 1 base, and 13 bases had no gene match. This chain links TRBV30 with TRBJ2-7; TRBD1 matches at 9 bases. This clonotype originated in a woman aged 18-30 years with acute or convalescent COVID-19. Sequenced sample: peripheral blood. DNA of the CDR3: TGTGCCTGGAGTGCCCCTACGACACCGGGACAGGGCTCCTACGAGCAGTACTTC. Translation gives CAWSAPTTPGQGSYEQYF.